The clone carrying this T cell receptor beta chain was recorded at least ten times. Its antigen is unknown. The data were obtained in a study of T cells after yellow fever vaccination. General observations from the study: The study found a weaker secondary response that peaked faster, day 5 versus 15. Most clones from primary vaccination resurfaced after the booster (approximately 97% CD4, 88% CD8).

J was trimmed by 9 bases and V by 0 bases; bases with no gene match: 3. Germline V gene data show CDR1 as SGHRS and CDR2 as YFSETQ. CDR3 length equals 14 residues. From the 5' RACE reads, TCRdb called clonotypes with MiXCR, one entry per CDR3 protein. In the table there are 250,000 to 300,000 distinct CDR3 sequences, approximately 5.2% of which are singletons. The receptor was isolated from a man younger than 35 who received the YFV17D yellow fever vaccine. The chain is built from TRBV5-1 and TRBJ1-6; 7 bases are shared with TRBD1. The sequences come from CD4+ T cells sorted from PBMCs, collected on the day of the yellow fever booster vaccination. This CDR3 is CASSLATGSSPLHF. In nucleotides, the CDR3 is TGCGCCAGCAGCTTGGCGACAGGGAGTTCACCCCTCCACTTT. Full variable domain (remainder filled in from reference TRBV5-1 and TRBJ1-6): KAGVTQTPRYLIKTRGQQVTLSCSPISGHRSVSWYQQTPGQGLQFLFEYFSETQRNKGNFPGRFSGRQFSNSRSEMNVSTLELGDSALYLCASSLATGSSPLHFGNGTRLTVT.